One sample yielded the 21 T cell receptor beta chains listed below, sequenced in a study of control samples from healthy donors and cancer patients. Measured with immunoSEQ multiplex PCR; TCRdb has only the in-frame clones, and not every one. The sample records some 120,000 clones, approximately 90% being singletons. The material sequenced was blood. The receptors were sampled from a man aged 18 to 30 in good health.

CDR3 sequence reads: CAWSKGAGETQYF. The CDR3 DNA follows: TGTGCCTGGAGTAAGGGGGCCGGAGAGACCCAGTACTTC. V is TRBV30 and J is TRBJ2-5; 7 positions match TRBD1. The trim removed 2 bases at V and 4 bases at J, leaving 4 bases unmatched. Germline CDR1 reads GTSNPN; CDR2 reads SVGIG (reference sequence). The CDR3 length is 13 residues.

The chain joins TRBV5-4 to TRBJ2-7, with D maybe TRBD2 (5 bases). Trimming removed 0 bases from V and 12 bases from J, with 28 bases in between. CDR1 and CDR2 from the germline V gene are SGHNT and YYREEE (reference sequence). This CDR3 is built from 17 residues. CDR3 sequence (DNA): TGTGCCAGCAGCTTGGTGGGTGGACTCGAGGACGGAGGTATTGGGTACTTC. Amino acids: CASSLVGGLEDGGIGYF. Full variable domain (missing parts from reference TRBV5-4 and TRBJ2-7): ETGVTQSPTHLIKTRGQQVTLRCSSQSGHNTVSWYQQALGQGPQFIFQYYREEENGRGNFPPRFSGLQFPNYSSELNVNALELDDSALYLCASSLVGGLEDGGIGYFGPGTRLTVT.

The chain recombines TRBV15 with TRBJ1-4; 7 nucleotides line up with TRBD1. The CDR3 runs to 16 residues. J was trimmed by 2 bases and V by 5 bases; bases with no gene match: 8. The germline V gene has CDR1 LNHNV and CDR2 YYDKDF (reference sequence). In nucleotides, the CDR3 is TGTGCCACCAGCCTCGACAGGGTTGGCACTAATGAAAAACTGTTTTTT. Amino acids: CATSLDRVGTNEKLFF.

The gene calls are TRBV6-5 and TRBJ1-2, with D tentatively TRBD1 (5 bases). Germline CDR1 and CDR2: MNHEY and SVGAGI. The V gene lost 4 bases and the J gene lost 1 base, with 10 bases spanning the gap. The CDR3 is 14 amino acids. CDR3 residues: CASSSGGYNYGYTF. The CDR3 DNA reads TGTGCCAGCAGTTCGGGGGGGTATAACTATGGCTACACCTTC.

The chain couples TRBV5-1 to TRBJ2-5; TRBD1 is a possible D gene (8 bases). Trimming took off 2 bases at V and 4 bases at J, with 18 bases between the two ends. Germline-derived CDR1 and CDR2 are SGHRS and YFSETQ. This CDR3 has 16 amino acids. The CDR3 coding sequence is TGCGCCAGCAGCTTCGGGGGGTCGGACAGGGCAGAGACCCAGTACTTC. Translation gives CASSFGGSDRAETQYF.

J is TRBJ1-2 and V is TRBV11-2, with D possibly TRBD1 on 6 matching bases. The V gene lost 4 bases and the J gene lost 4 bases, with 19 bases spanning the gap. Per the germline V gene, CDR1 is SGHAT and CDR2 is FQNNGV. The CDR3 is 16 amino acids. Here the CDR3 reads CASSSIGGGRGYGYTF. In DNA form, the CDR3 reads TGTGCCAGCAGCTCTATCGGGGGCGGACGGGGCTATGGCTACACCTTC.

The V gene is TRBV19, the J gene TRBJ2-3; D is uncertain. Per germline, CDR1 LNHDA and CDR2 SQIVND (reference sequence). CDR3 length: 12 amino acids. V was pared by 5 bases and J by 2 bases, with 5 bases between. CDR3 region: CASSVDTDTQYF. DNA of the CDR3: TGTGCCAGTAGTGTCGACACAGATACGCAGTATTTT.

In the case of this clone: At one of its ends the junction is not consistent with the germline gene, which may arise from a read error. V and J are TRBV6-5 and TRBJ2-7; 7 nucleotides line up with TRBD1. Germline lookup yields CDR1 MNHEY and CDR2 SVGAGI. CDR3 length: 14 amino acids. CDR3 coding DNA: TGTGCCAGCAGTTCCTCAGGGGGTATCTACGGGCAGTACTTC. Residues: CASSSSGGIYGQYF.

The chain uses TRBV19 and TRBJ1-1; 7 bases map to TRBD1. V lost 6 bases and J lost 3; bases outside the gene matches: 7. CDR1 and CDR2 from the germline V gene are LNHDA and SQIVND (reference sequence). This CDR3 comprises 14 residues. The CDR3 region is CASRTLGQHTEAFF. For the CDR3, the DNA is TGTGCCAGTAGAACATTGGGACAGCACACTGAAGCTTTCTTT. Full variable domain (remainder filled in from reference TRBV19 and TRBJ1-1): DGGITQSPKYLFRKEGQNVTLSCEQNLNHDAMYWYRQDPGQGLRLIYYSQIVNDFQKGDIAEGYSVSREKKESFPLTVTSAQKNPTAFYLCASRTLGQHTEAFFGQGTRLTVV.

The genes are TRBV27 and TRBJ1-5, with 11 bases that match TRBD1. This CDR3 contains 15 residues. V lost 2 bases to trimming and J lost 7 bases; unmatched junction nucleotides: 4. Germline CDR1 MNHEY, CDR2 SMNVEV (reference sequence). Written as DNA, the CDR3 is TGTGCCAGCAGTTTACGGGGACAGGGGGGACAGCCCCAGCATTTT. Translating it yields CASSLRGQGGQPQHF.

The CDR3 region is CASSLSSGTTEAFF. CDR3 nucleotide sequence: TGTGCCAGCAGTTTATCCTCAGGTACCACTGAAGCTTTCTTT. The chain couples TRBV27 to TRBJ1-1; D not certain. The CDR3 is made up of 14 amino acids. Deletions cut 0 bases from V and 4 bases from J, with 9 bases between. Germline CDR1 reads MNHEY; CDR2 reads SMNVEV (reference sequence).

The chain's CDR3 is CASSPPQGDTGELFF. CDR3 nucleotides: TGCGCCAGCAGCCCCCCACAGGGAGACACCGGGGAGCTGTTTTTT. The chain joins TRBV5-1 to TRBJ2-2; D might be TRBD1 (6 bases). Germline V CDR1 and CDR2: SGHRS, YFSETQ. V gave up 4 bases and J gave up 3 bases, with 13 bases separating them. The CDR3 is 15 amino acids.

The J gene is TRBJ2-5, the V gene TRBV14; 9 nucleotides line up with TRBD2. CDR1 and CDR2 from the germline V gene are SGHDN and FVKESK. V dropped 3 bases and J dropped 3; count of bases not matched to a gene: 17. The CDR3 sequence is 19 residues long. The CDR3 reads CASSQVALKLAGEEETQYF. The CDR3 DNA follows: TGTGCCAGCAGCCAGGTCGCCTTAAAACTAGCGGGCGAGGAAGAGACCCAGTACTTC.

The CDR3 DNA is TGTGCCAGCAGCCCTACCCTTCTCGTGGGATTCAATGAGCAGTTCTTC. Translation: CASSPTLLVGFNEQFF. V usage is TRBV5-6 and J usage is TRBJ2-1; no clear D gene. The ends were cut back, 4 bases at V and 6 bases at J, with 20 bases in the middle. CDR1 and CDR2 from the germline V gene are SGHDT and YYEEEE. This CDR3 region has 16 residues.

The chain joins TRBV15 to TRBJ1-2, with TRBD1 identical over 9 bases. The germline V gene has CDR1 LNHNV and CDR2 YYDKDF (reference sequence). This CDR3 has 17 amino acids. V gave up 0 bases and J gave up 6 bases; unmatched junction bases: 11. The CDR3 sequence: CATSRDPQTGTGNGYTF. CDR3 bases: TGTGCCACCAGCAGAGATCCCCAAACCGGGACAGGGAATGGCTACACCTTC.

This clone showed up just once. The rearrangement links TRBV30 to TRBJ1-6; D possibly corresponds to TRBD1 (5 bases). CDR3 length equals 15 residues. Germline CDR1 and CDR2: GTSNPN and SVGIG (reference sequence). V was trimmed by 2 bases and J by 7 bases, leaving 15 bases between them. This chain's CDR3 is CAWSTAKGLNSPLHF. CDR3 nucleotides: TGTGCCTGGAGTACGGCGAAGGGGCTAAATTCACCCCTCCACTTT.

V and J are TRBV21-1 and TRBJ1-1. TRBV21-1 is a pseudogene segment. This CDR3 contains 12 residues. CDR3 sequence (DNA): TGTGCCAGCAGCGGCAGTGGAACTGAAGCTTTCTTT. This encodes CASSGSGTEAFF.

The CDR3 DNA sequence: TGTGCCAGCAGTTTAGTTACAAACGGGGAAAAACTGTTTTTT. Translating gives CASSLVTNGEKLFF. This chain uses TRBV27 with TRBJ1-4; D unclear. The CDR3 runs to 14 residues. Trimming removed 2 bases at V and 8 bases at J, with 12 bases between. Per the germline V gene, CDR1 is MNHEY and CDR2 is SMNVEV (reference sequence).

This clone was detected a few times. The chain joins TRBV2 to TRBJ1-5, with 9 positions matching TRBD1. This CDR3 is built from 14 residues. CDR1 is SNHLY, CDR2 FYNNEI, per germline. With 6 bases clipped from V and 3 bases from J, the junction kept 3 bases outside the gene matches. This CDR3 reads CASSRDRVNQPQHF. CDR3 bases: TGTGCCAGCAGCCGGGACAGGGTCAATCAGCCCCAGCATTTT. The variable domain in full, completed from reference TRBV2 and TRBJ1-5, reads EPEVTQTPSHQVTQMGQEVILRCVPISNHLYFYWYRQILGQKVEFLVSFYNNEISEKSEIFDDQFSVERPDGSNFTLKIRSTKLEDSAMYFCASSRDRVNQPQHFGDGTRLSIL.

V is TRBV3-1 (or the pseudogene TRBV3-2) and J is TRBJ1-1; D unresolved. The CDR3 has 11 residues. V was shortened by 4 bases and J by 4 bases, with 4 bases between the two germline ends. The germline V gene has CDR1 LGHDT and CDR2 YNNKEL (reference sequence). CDR3 protein: CASSLSTEAFF. The DNA of the CDR3 is TGTGCCAGCAGCCTGAGCACTGAAGCTTTCTTT.

This rearrangement joins TRBV4-1 to TRBJ1-6, with 10 positions matching TRBD1. The CDR3 is 18 amino acids. Trimming took 1 base from V and 10 from J; bases not matched to a gene: 13. CDR1 is MGHRA and CDR2 is YSYEKL in the germline V gene. The CDR3 region is CASSQAPRRDRGFSPLHF. CDR3 nucleotide sequence: TGCGCCAGCAGCCAAGCCCCGCGACGGGACAGGGGATTCTCACCCCTCCACTTT.